These T cell receptor beta chains were read from a single sample in a study of blood T cell repertoires in COVID-19. Profiled with immunoSEQ multiplex PCR; TCRdb holds only in-frame clones, not every one. The sample contains about 200,000 clones, roughly 90% of which appear only once. Sample: peripheral blood. These TCRs come from a man between 18 and 35 years old with active or convalescent COVID-19. The CDR3 runs from the conserved cysteine through the conserved F or W. A D gene is named only where the DNA matches it firmly. The size field is filled for only some rows; it gives once, few, many or a size class.

-	-	TRBV11-3	TRBJ2-3	CASSITAGGDTQYF	TGTGCCAGCAGCATTACAGCCGGAGGAGATACGCAGTATTTT
-	-	TRBV6-5	TRBJ1-4	CASRAGSVANEKLFF	TGTGCCAGCAGAGCAGGGTCCGTGGCTAATGAAAAACTGTTTTTT
-	-	TRBV7-2	TRBJ1-2	CASSLATNSNYGYTF	TGTGCCAGCAGCTTAGCGACCAACAGCAACTATGGCTACACCTTC
TRBD2	once	TRBV19	TRBJ2-1	CASTKLAGGLGVNEQFF	TGTGCCAGTACGAAACTAGCGGGAGGCTTAGGAGTCAATGAGCAGTTCTTC
-	-	TRBV5-1	TRBJ2-4	CASSLVPGSKNIQYF	TGCGCCAGCAGCTTGGTTCCCGGGTCCAAAAACATTCAGTACTTC
TRBD2	-	TRBV25-1	TRBJ2-2	CASSERTSGRRTGELFF	TGTGCCAGCAGTGAGAGGACTAGCGGGAGACGTACCGGGGAGCTGTTTTTT
TRBD1	-	TRBV28	TRBJ1-1	CASSGQDNTEAFF	TGTGCCAGCAGTGGACAGGATAACACTGAAGCTTTCTTT
TRBD2	-	TRBV7-9	TRBJ2-3	CASSLGTSGKGDTDTQYF	TGTGCCAGCTCGCTAGGAACTAGCGGGAAGGGGGACACAGATACGCAGTATTTT
-	-	TRBV15	TRBJ2-2	CATSRDRSRAGELFF	TGTGCCACCAGCAGAGATAGATCCCGTGCCGGGGAGCTGTTTTTT
TRBD1	few	TRBV7-2	TRBJ2-7	CASSSNRGYEQYF	TGTGCCAGCAGCTCAAACAGGGGATACGAGCAGTACTTC